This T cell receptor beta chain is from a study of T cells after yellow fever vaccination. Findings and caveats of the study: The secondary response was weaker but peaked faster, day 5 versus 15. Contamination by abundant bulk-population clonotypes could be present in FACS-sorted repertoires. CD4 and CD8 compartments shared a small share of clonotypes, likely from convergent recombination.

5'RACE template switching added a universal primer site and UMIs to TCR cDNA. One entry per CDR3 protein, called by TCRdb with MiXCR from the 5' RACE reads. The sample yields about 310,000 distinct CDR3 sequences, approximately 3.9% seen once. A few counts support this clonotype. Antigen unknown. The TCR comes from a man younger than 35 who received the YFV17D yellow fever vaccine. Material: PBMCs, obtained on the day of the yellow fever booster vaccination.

CDR3 in amino acids: CSVGDSGANVLTF. CDR3 DNA: TGCAGCGTCGGTGACTCTGGGGCCAACGTCCTGACTTTC. This sequence joins TRBV29-1 and TRBJ2-6; D gene ambiguous. There are 13 residues in the CDR3. V shed 6 bases and J shed 0 bases, with 6 bases lying between them. CDR1 and CDR2 (germline): SQVTM, ANQGSEA.